A single sample is the source of the 21 T cell receptor beta chains below, sequenced in a study of T cells in tuberculosis. TCRdb's copy holds only in-frame clones and misses some; the assay was immunoSEQ multiplex PCR. The sample holds over 40,000 clones, 95% seen once. The sequenced sample consisted of PBMCs. These receptors were collected from a donor aged 10-30 years with latent tuberculosis or without tuberculosis infection.

This chain connects TRBV28 to TRBJ1-2, with D unresolved. CDR3 length equals 16 residues. The germline V gene has CDR1 MDHEN and CDR2 SYDVKM. Trimming shortened V by 1 base and J by 2 bases, and 14 bases separated the two germline ends. CDR3 loop: CASSLSTMAENYGYTF. Here the CDR3 DNA reads TGTGCCAGCAGTTTATCCACCATGGCCGAAAACTATGGCTACACCTTC.

This clone came up once. The chain links TRBV25-1 to TRBJ2-5; 11 bases map to TRBD2. Germline-derived CDR1 and CDR2 are MGHDK and SYGVNS. The length of the CDR3 is 14 residues. The trim removed 4 bases at V and 3 bases at J, leaving 1 base unmatched. CDR3 sequence reads: CASSGGLAEETQYF. The DNA of the CDR3 is TGTGCCAGCAGTGGGGGACTAGCGGAAGAGACCCAGTACTTC. The variable domain in full, completed from reference TRBV25-1 and TRBJ2-5, reads EADIYQTPRYLVIGTGKKITLECSQTMGHDKMYWYQQDPGMELHLIHYSYGVNSTEKGDLSSESTVSRIRTEHFPLTLESARPSHTSQYLCASSGGLAEETQYFGPGTRLLVL.

The chain uses TRBV6-1 and TRBJ1-3; 10 bases are shared with TRBD1. Unmatched junction bases numbered 7, after V lost 4 bases and J lost 1 base. There are 17 residues in the CDR3. Germline CDR1 reads MNHNS; CDR2 reads SASEGT. CDR3 DNA: TGTGCCAGCAGTGTCCGGACAGGGGGTCGGTCTGGAAACACCATATATTTT. This sequence encodes CASSVRTGGRSGNTIYF.

V gene TRBV28 combines with J gene TRBJ1-6; weak D call: TRBD1 (6 bases). V lost 11 bases and J lost 10, with 9 bases in between. The germline CDR1 and CDR2 sequences are MDHEN and SYDVKM. CDR3 size: 10 residues. Here the CDR3 DNA reads TGTGCCGAGGGGGAATCACCCCTCCACTTT. Its protein is CAEGESPLHF. The full variable domain, in which reference TRBV28 and TRBJ1-6 provide the parts outside the CDR3, is DVKVTQSSRYLVKRTGEKVFLECVQDMDHENMFWYRQDPGLGLRLIYFSYDVKMKEKGDIPEGYSVSREKKERFSLILESASTNQTSMYLCAEGESPLHFGNGTRLTVT.

The rearrangement joins TRBV7-9 to TRBJ2-5, with 11 positions matching TRBD2. Trimming at V came to 1 base and at J to 1 base, leaving 5 bases not matched to a gene. CDR1 is SEHNR, CDR2 FQNEAQ, per germline (reference sequence). This CDR3 is 17 amino acids long. The CDR3 here is CASSLELLAGGQETQYF. The CDR3 region has the DNA TGTGCCAGCAGCTTAGAGCTGCTAGCGGGGGGCCAAGAGACCCAGTACTTC.

This clone was seen only a few times. CDR3 nucleotides: TGTGCCAGCAGTTTCGGACAGTGGAATTCACCCCTCCACTTT. Its translation: CASSFGQWNSPLHF. V and J are TRBV2 and TRBJ1-6, with D possibly being TRBD1 (6 bases). The germline gives CDR1 SNHLY, CDR2 FYNNEI. V dropped 5 bases and J dropped 7 bases, with 12 bases sitting between them. The CDR3 spans 14 residues.

The chain recombines TRBV2 with TRBJ1-1, with D hard to call. The germline V and J ends were trimmed by 6 bases and 1 base, with 9 bases remaining between them. Germline assignment: CDR1 SNHLY and CDR2 FYNNEI. This CDR3 contains 13 residues. CDR3 nucleotides: TGTGCCAGCAGACCGACATCGAACACTGAAGCTTTCTTT. It translates to CASRPTSNTEAFF.

This clone was counted once. V and J are TRBV6-4 and TRBJ2-2, with 9 bases aligning to TRBD1. The CDR3 extends over 15 amino acids. After removal of 0 bases from V and 4 bases from J, the junction contained 0 bases not matched to a gene. From germline, CDR1 is MRHNA and CDR2 SNTAGT. The CDR3 bases are TGTGCCAGCAGTGACTCGGGACAGGGCACCGGGGAGCTGTTTTTT. This codes for CASSDSGQGTGELFF.

There are a few counts of this clone. This chain uses TRBV25-1 with TRBJ1-1; maybe TRBD1 (6 bases). The CDR3 contains 13 residues. Germline values: CDR1 MGHDK, CDR2 SYGVNS. Between the trimmed V and J ends, which lost 3 bases and 5 bases, there was a span of 10 bases. The CDR3 DNA reads as TGTGCCAGCAGTGACAGGGGAGGGACTGAAGCTTTCTTT. Translating gives CASSDRGGTEAFF.

V is TRBV10-1 and J is TRBJ1-1, with a possible D match to TRBD1 (5 bases). V lost 2 bases, J lost 4 bases, and 11 bases lay in between. CDR3 length equals 14 residues. CDR1 is WNHNN, CDR2 SYGVQD, per germline (reference sequence). The CDR3 coding sequence is TGCGCCAGCAGTGAGGTCCTCGGGGGCACTGAAGCTTTCTTT. This translates into CASSEVLGGTEAFF.

The rearrangement links TRBV6-5 to TRBJ1-1; D ambiguous. Per germline, CDR1 MNHEY and CDR2 SVGAGI. Between the trimmed V and J ends, which lost 7 bases and 4 bases, there was a span of 16 bases. This CDR3 is 14 amino acids long. CDR3 coding DNA: TGTGCCAGCACTCACGGAGGATTAAGCACTGAAGCTTTCTTT. Protein: CASTHGGLSTEAFF.

The chain combines TRBV6-5 with TRBJ1-2, with 8 bases lining up with TRBD1. Germline CDR1 reads MNHEY; CDR2 reads SVGAGI. The CDR3 consists of 15 residues. Unmatched junction bases numbered 13, after V lost 5 bases and J lost 8 bases. CDR3 nucleotide sequence: TGTGCCAGCAGTCCGGGCGGGACAGGATATCCCGGCTACACCTTC. Protein product: CASSPGGTGYPGYTF.

This CDR3 reads CASSGQALNQPQHF. Written as DNA, the CDR3 is TGTGCCAGCAGTGGCCAGGCCTTAAATCAGCCCCAGCATTTT. The chain combines TRBV6-1 with TRBJ1-5, with D unclear. CDR1 MNHNS and CDR2 SASEGT come from the germline V gene. This CDR3 contains 14 residues. V lost 4 bases, J lost 4 bases, and 11 bases lay in between.

This sequence joins TRBV11-1 and TRBJ1-5; D not resolved. The CDR3 covers 14 residues. Trimming stripped 5 bases from V and 0 bases from J, with 8 bases between. Per germline, CDR1 SGHAT and CDR2 FQDESV (reference sequence). In DNA, the CDR3 is TGTGCCAGCAGCCGGGGAAATAGCAATCAGCCCCAGCATTTT. It translates to CASSRGNSNQPQHF.

As DNA, the CDR3 is TGTGCCAGCAGCAATCTAGCGGACCTCTACAATGAGCAGTTCTTC. Its translation: CASSNLADLYNEQFF. The V call is TRBV9, the J call TRBJ2-1; 7 nucleotides match TRBD2. The germline gives CDR1 SGDLS, CDR2 YYNGEE. The CDR3 length is 15 residues. Unmatched junction bases numbered 7, after V lost 4 bases and J lost 3 bases.

V usage is TRBV10-3 and J usage is TRBJ2-5, with TRBD2 matching over 9 bases. V dropped 6 bases and J dropped 0; count of bases not matched to a gene: 5. The germline V gene encodes CDR1 ENHRY and CDR2 SYGVKD. The CDR3 is 15 amino acids. The CDR3 DNA reads as TGTGCCATCAGGGGGGCTAGCGGGGACCAAGAGACCCAGTACTTC. Its protein product is CAIRGASGDQETQYF.

The chain couples TRBV9 to TRBJ1-3; 8 bases are shared with TRBD1. This CDR3 contains 16 residues. J lost 1 base, V lost 2 bases, and 5 bases had no gene match. In germline, CDR1 is SGDLS, CDR2 YYNGEE. The CDR3 loop is CASSVKQGGSGNTIYF. The CDR3 DNA reads as TGTGCCAGCAGCGTTAAACAGGGGGGTTCTGGAAACACCATATATTTT.

V gene TRBV7-3 combines with J gene TRBJ2-7; a weak D match, TRBD2 (6 bases). The V and J ends lost 0 bases and 5 bases respectively, with 11 bases between them. Germline values: CDR1 SGHTA, CDR2 FQGTGA. CDR3 length: 14 amino acids. The CDR3 sequence is CASSLTGSGDEQYF. CDR3 nucleotide sequence: TGTGCCAGCAGCTTAACGGGGTCGGGGGACGAGCAGTACTTC.

The CDR3 nucleotides read TGCAGTGCTAGTGGAGGTCAGCCCCAGCATTTT. Its protein product is CSASGGQPQHF. The V gene is TRBV20-1, the J gene TRBJ1-5, with D hard to call. Trimming removed 3 bases at V and 6 bases at J, with 6 bases between. This CDR3 is 11 amino acids long. Germline V gene lookup returns CDR1 DFQATT and CDR2 SNEGSKA (reference sequence).

The chain joins TRBV6-5 to TRBJ1-1, with 8 nucleotides matching TRBD1. Germline V gene lookup returns CDR1 MNHEY and CDR2 SVGAGI. CDR3 length equals 14 residues. The J segment lost 4 bases and the V segment lost 7 bases, leaving 8 bases of the junction unmatched. Here the CDR3 reads CASIPGGRSTEAFF. The CDR3 DNA is TGTGCCAGCATTCCAGGGGGCAGGAGCACTGAAGCTTTCTTT.

The chain uses TRBV11-2 and TRBJ1-1, with a possible D match to TRBD1 (5 bases). CDR3 size: 14 residues. Germline V gene lookup returns CDR1 SGHAT and CDR2 FQNNGV. V lost 4 bases and J 5 bases, leaving 14 bases between the germline ends. The CDR3 DNA is TGTGCCAGCAGCTACTTCCGGGGGGGGACTGAAGCTTTCTTT. Its translation: CASSYFRGGTEAFF.